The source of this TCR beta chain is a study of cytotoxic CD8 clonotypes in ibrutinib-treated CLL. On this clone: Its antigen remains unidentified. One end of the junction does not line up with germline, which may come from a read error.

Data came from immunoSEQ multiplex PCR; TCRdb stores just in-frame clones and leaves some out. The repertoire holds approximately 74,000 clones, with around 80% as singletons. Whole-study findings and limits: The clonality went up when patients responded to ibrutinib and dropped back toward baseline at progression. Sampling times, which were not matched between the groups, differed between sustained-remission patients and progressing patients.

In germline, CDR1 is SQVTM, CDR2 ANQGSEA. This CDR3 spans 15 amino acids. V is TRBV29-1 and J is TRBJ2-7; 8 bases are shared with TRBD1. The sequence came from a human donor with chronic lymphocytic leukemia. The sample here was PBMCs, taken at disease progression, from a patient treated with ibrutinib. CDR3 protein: CSVDKRTGISSEQYF. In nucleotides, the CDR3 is TGCAGCGTTGATAAGAGGACAGGGATCTCCTCCGAGCAGTACTTC.